Below, one T cell receptor (beta chain) is given with its context. Its antigen is currently unknown. This record belongs to a study of shared clonotypes between healthy human individuals. Findings of the study overall: Some clonotypes were shared by all four sorted-subset donors, while others were not shared. The non-shared ones had lower generation probabilities than the shared ones.

Germline V lookup: CDR1 SQVTM, CDR2 ANQGSEA. The CDR3 length is 11 residues. The V and J ends lost 4 bases and 9 bases respectively, with 10 bases between them. Assay used: immunoSEQ multiplex PCR; TCRdb lists only in-frame clones, some missing. The sample lists around 2,000,000 clones, approximately 95% occurring once. CD45RO-negative, CCR7-selected cells formed the naive CD8 fraction, which excluded terminally differentiated effector memory CD45RA+ cells. The sequence was obtained from a man younger than 30 in good health. The rearrangement uses TRBV29-1 and TRBJ2-1; D is uncertain. The sample taken for sequencing was naive CD8+ T cells sorted from blood. In DNA, the CDR3 is TGCAGCGTTGCCGGAATCAGTGAGCAGTTCTTC. Translation: CSVAGISEQFF.